The 21 T cell receptor beta chains in this list originate from one sample, sequenced in a study of memory CD4+ T cells and cytomegalovirus serostatus. TCRdb's copy holds only in-frame clones and misses some; the assay was immunoSEQ multiplex PCR. This sample has about 41,000 clones, with 79% found just once. The sort gate was single viable CD3+CD4+CD8-CD45RO+ cells for memory CD4+ T cells. The specimen was memory CD4+ T cells from blood. The receptors shown here come from an adult in good health and CMV-seronegative.

The genes are TRBV7-3 and TRBJ2-3; possibly TRBD2 for D (6 bases). Trimming shortened V by 6 bases and J by 2 bases, and 18 bases separated the two germline ends. Germline CDR1 reads SGHTA; CDR2 reads FQGTGA. The CDR3 consists of 16 residues. Written as DNA, the CDR3 is TGTGCCAGCAGTGCCGGCCCGGGACTCAACACAGATACGCAGTATTTT. This translates into CASSAGPGLNTDTQYF.

J is TRBJ2-5 and V is TRBV2, with D perhaps TRBD1 (6 bases). Germline assignment: CDR1 SNHLY and CDR2 FYNNEI. The CDR3 is 14 amino acids. Between the trimmed V and J ends, which lost 3 bases and 4 bases, there was a span of 12 bases. The CDR3 is CASSEQGIRETQYF. Here the CDR3 DNA reads TGTGCCAGCAGTGAGCAGGGGATTCGAGAGACCCAGTACTTC.

This clone has just one count. The rearrangement joins TRBV4-2 to TRBJ2-5; no firm D call. V dropped 0 bases and J dropped 8 bases, with 7 bases sitting between them. The germline gives CDR1 LGHNA, CDR2 YNFKEQ. This CDR3 is built from 12 residues. Written as DNA, the CDR3 is TGTGCCAGCAGCCAAGACCTGGCAACCCAGTACTTC. Translated, it gives CASSQDLATQYF.

The gene calls are TRBV7-9 and TRBJ2-5, with D unresolved. CDR1 and CDR2 (germline): SEHNR, FQNEAQ (reference sequence). CDR3 size: 13 residues. Between the trimmed V and J ends, which lost 2 bases and 5 bases, there was a span of 9 bases. This chain's CDR3 is CASSLMLRETQYF. CDR3 DNA sequence: TGTGCCAGCAGCTTAATGTTGAGGGAGACCCAGTACTTC.

J is TRBJ2-3 and V is TRBV6-6, with TRBD2 matching over 8 bases. Germline lookup yields CDR1 MNHNY and CDR2 SVGAGI (reference sequence). This CDR3 is built from 16 residues. The V segment lost 5 bases and the J segment 3 bases; nucleotides outside the gene matches: 10. CDR3 region: CASSISGAGGTDTQYF. The CDR3 DNA reads as TGTGCCAGCAGTATCTCGGGGGCGGGGGGTACAGATACGCAGTATTTT.

The sample holds a few counts of this clone. The rearrangement joins TRBV30 to TRBJ2-5, with D hard to call. CDR1 GTSNPN and CDR2 SVGIG come from the germline V gene (reference sequence). Trimming shortened V by 2 bases and J by 2 bases, and 9 bases separated the two germline ends. This CDR3 is built from 13 residues. CDR3 loop: CAWSRSAQETQYF. As DNA, the CDR3 is TGTGCCTGGAGTCGCTCAGCACAAGAGACCCAGTACTTC.

The chain links TRBV7-6 to TRBJ2-2, with D uncertain. Per germline, CDR1 SGHVS and CDR2 FNYEAQ. The germline V and J ends were trimmed by 7 bases and 0 bases, with 9 bases remaining between them. The CDR3 loop spans 14 amino acids. CDR3: CASKPRSNTGELFF. CDR3 in DNA: TGTGCCAGCAAGCCCCGGTCGAACACCGGGGAGCTGTTTTTT. The full variable domain, with the rest looked up from reference TRBV7-6 and TRBJ2-2, is GAGVSQSPRYKVTKRGQDVALRCDPISGHVSLYWYRQALGQGPEFLTYFNYEAQQDKSGLPNDRFSAERPEGSISTLTIQRTEQRDSAMYRCASKPRSNTGELFFGEGSRLTVL.

This clone has a single count. The chain uses TRBV4-3 and TRBJ2-1; 10 positions agree with TRBD2. Germline V lookup: CDR1 LGHNA, CDR2 YSLEER. The length of the CDR3 is 15 residues. Trimming cost V 1 base and J 11 bases; bases outside gene matches: 8. The DNA for the CDR3 is TGCGCCAGCAGCCAAGTTGGACTAGCGGACCCTAAGCAGTTCTTC. This sequence encodes CASSQVGLADPKQFF.

In DNA, the CDR3 is TGTGCCAGCGCCACCACCCTGAGCACAGATACGCAGTATTTT. Translated: CASATTLSTDTQYF. The chain has TRBV2 and TRBJ2-3; D remains ambiguous. This CDR3 is built from 14 residues. Looked up from germline, CDR1 is SNHLY and CDR2 is FYNNEI. The V end was cut by 8 bases, the J end by 0 bases, with 12 bases between.

Details on this clone: Different DNA sequences within this sample yield the same CDR3. The rearrangement links TRBV29-1 to TRBJ1-1; no firm D call. The V gene lost 7 bases and the J gene lost 0 bases, with 6 bases spanning the gap. CDR3 length equals 11 residues. Germline values: CDR1 SQVTM, CDR2 ANQGSEA. The CDR3: CSGTVNTEAFF. The DNA for the CDR3 is TGCAGCGGAACAGTGAACACTGAAGCTTTCTTT. Variable domain in full (rest from reference TRBV29-1 and TRBJ1-1): SAVISQKPSRDICQRGTSLTIQCQVDSQVTMMFWYRQQPGQSLTLIATANQGSEATYESGFVIDKFPISRPNLTFSTLTVSNMSPEDSSIYLCSGTVNTEAFFGQGTRLTVV.

The rearrangement joins TRBV4-1 to TRBJ2-2, with TRBD2 identical over 13 bases. J gave up 2 bases and V 5 bases, and 8 bases lay outside the gene matches. The CDR3 spans 18 residues. Per germline, CDR1 MGHRA and CDR2 YSYEKL. As DNA, the CDR3 is TGCGCCAGCAGCACCCGGACTAGCGGGGGCCGAAACACCGGGGAGCTGTTTTTT. Translated: CASSTRTSGGRNTGELFF.

This clone was counted between two and nine times. The gene calls are TRBV5-1 and TRBJ2-2; possibly TRBD1 or TRBD2 for D (5 bases each). The CDR3 spans 15 residues. V lost 0 bases and J 1 base, leaving 7 bases between the germline ends. The germline gives CDR1 SGHRS, CDR2 YFSETQ. The CDR3 sequence is CASSLAGRNTGELFF. The CDR3 coding sequence is TGCGCCAGCAGCTTGGCGGGACGGAACACCGGGGAGCTGTTTTTT.

V is TRBV2 and J is TRBJ1-6, with D uncertain. The germline V and J ends were trimmed by 7 bases and 10 bases, with 11 bases remaining between them. The germline gives CDR1 SNHLY, CDR2 FYNNEI. CDR3 length equals 12 residues. The CDR3: CASKVELSPLHF. The CDR3, as DNA: TGTGCCAGCAAGGTCGAGTTATCACCCCTCCACTTT.

The chain has TRBV27 and TRBJ2-1; 9 nucleotides agree with TRBD2. Germline V CDR1 and CDR2: MNHEY, SMNVEV (reference sequence). V lost 8 bases to trimming and J lost 10 bases; unmatched junction nucleotides: 12. This CDR3 is 14 amino acids long. This chain's CDR3 is CASYLAGPGREQFF. The CDR3 nucleotides read TGTGCCAGCTATCTAGCGGGGCCTGGCAGGGAGCAGTTCTTC.

The gene calls are TRBV6-1 and TRBJ1-5; D is uncertain. CDR3 length equals 15 residues. Germline CDR1 reads MNHNS; CDR2 reads SASEGT. Trimming stripped 5 bases from V and 1 base from J, with 12 bases between. CDR3: CASSTQPRSNQPQHF. CDR3 bases: TGTGCCAGCAGTACTCAACCTAGGAGCAATCAGCCCCAGCATTTT.

This chain joins TRBV9 and TRBJ1-3; tentative D call: TRBD1 (5 bases). Germline V gene lookup returns CDR1 SGDLS and CDR2 YYNGEE. Trimming shortened V by 3 bases and J by 0 bases, and 16 bases separated the two germline ends. The CDR3 consists of 17 residues. The CDR3 region is CASSATLDRRSGNTIYF. The DNA for the CDR3 is TGTGCCAGCAGCGCGACGCTAGACAGACGCTCTGGAAACACCATATATTTT.

This sequence joins TRBV29-1 and TRBJ1-4; D ambiguous. V was pared by 7 bases and J by 2 bases, with 5 bases between. The CDR3 runs 11 residues. Germline-derived CDR1 and CDR2 are SQVTM and ANQGSEA. This CDR3 is CSARTNEKLFF. The CDR3 DNA reads as TGCAGCGCCCGTACTAATGAAAAACTGTTTTTT. Filled out from reference TRBV29-1 and TRBJ1-4, the complete variable domain reads SAVISQKPSRDICQRGTSLTIQCQVDSQVTMMFWYRQQPGQSLTLIATANQGSEATYESGFVIDKFPISRPNLTFSTLTVSNMSPEDSSIYLCSARTNEKLFFGSGTQLSVL.

CDR3 in DNA: TGTGCCAGCAGTAAGTCCGGGACTAGCTTTTGGGAGCAGTACTTC. It specifies CASSKSGTSFWEQYF. The chain carries TRBV2 and TRBJ2-7; 9 bases are shared with TRBD2. After removal of 5 bases from V and 7 bases from J, the junction contained 12 bases not matched to a gene. Germline V gene data show CDR1 as SNHLY and CDR2 as FYNNEI. The CDR3 extends over 15 amino acids.

The chain joins TRBV2 to TRBJ1-5, with TRBD1 as a possible D gene (5 bases). Between the trimmed V and J ends, which lost 4 bases and 7 bases, there was a span of 14 bases. Looked up from germline, CDR1 is SNHLY and CDR2 is FYNNEI. The CDR3 length is 14 residues. In nucleotides, the CDR3 is TGTGCCAGCAGTGTTATAGGGGAGGAGCAGCCCCAGCATTTT. Amino acids: CASSVIGEEQPQHF.

This clone appeared a few times. The genes are TRBV30 and TRBJ1-1; no firm D call. Germline loops: CDR1 GTSNPN, CDR2 SVGIG (reference sequence). The CDR3 has 14 residues. The V gene lost 2 bases and the J gene lost 4 bases, with 14 bases spanning the gap. The CDR3: CAWSRVGSVTEAFF. In DNA form, the CDR3 reads TGTGCCTGGAGTCGGGTAGGGTCGGTCACTGAAGCTTTCTTT.

The chain recombines TRBV9 with TRBJ1-3; the D gene is possibly TRBD1 (5 bases). The CDR3 contains 18 residues. The germline gives CDR1 SGDLS, CDR2 YYNGEE. The V gene lost 4 bases and the J gene lost 0 bases, with 20 bases spanning the gap. DNA of the CDR3: TGTGCCAGCAGCCCAAGGACACTCGCTGATCACTCTGGAAACACCATATATTTT. It specifies CASSPRTLADHSGNTIYF.